The rows below give T cell receptor beta chains drawn from one sample of a study of low-dose radiotherapy and immunotherapy resistance in tumors. One entry per CDR3 protein, called by TCRdb with MiXCR from the reads. In the table there are about 60,000 distinct CDR3 sequences, about 25% of which are singletons. The sample consisted of PBMCs, taken after low-dose radiotherapy plus immunotherapy. These receptors came from a male donor with prostate cancer. Both conserved end residues are part of each CDR3. The order of the fields is J gene, clone size, V gene, D gene, CDR3 DNA, CDR3 protein. The D gene is left open where the match is weak. Clone size, where shown, is once, few, many, or a class for clones that have expanded.

J: TRBJ2-5
size: -
V: TRBV2
D: TRBD2
DNA: TGTGCCAGCACACCAGGACTAGCGGGGGGCGAGACCCAGTACTTC
CDR3: CASTPGLAGGETQYF

J: TRBJ2-3
size: many
V: TRBV12-3/TRBV12-4
D: -
DNA: TGTGCCAGCAGTTTAGGGGGGATTAGCACAGATACGCAGTATTTT
CDR3: CASSLGGISTDTQYF

J: TRBJ2-1
size: -
V: TRBV23-1
D: TRBD1
DNA: TGCGCCAGCGGGACAGTCAATGAGCAGTTCTTC
CDR3: CASGTVNEQFF

J: TRBJ2-7
size: many
V: TRBV7-2
D: -
DNA: TGTGCCAGCAGCCGATTCGGGGGGCACGAGCAGTACTTC
CDR3: CASSRFGGHEQYF

J: TRBJ2-1
size: many
V: TRBV7-8
D: TRBD2
DNA: TGTGCCAGCAGCTTGACTAGCCACTCCTACAATGAGCAGTTCTTC
CDR3: CASSLTSHSYNEQFF

J: TRBJ2-2
size: many
V: TRBV4-2
D: -
DNA: TGTGCCAGCAGCCAAGACTCTAATGCCGGGGAGCTGTTTTTT
CDR3: CASSQDSNAGELFF

J: TRBJ1-6
size: many
V: TRBV3-1
D: -
DNA: TGTGCCAGCAGCCGAGGAATGGTTAGGGGGAGTTCGAATTCACCCCTCCACTTT
CDR3: CASSRGMVRGSSNSPLHF

J: TRBJ2-7
size: many
V: TRBV20-1
D: TRBD2
DNA: TGCAGTGCTAGAGGTCAGACTAGCGGGGGAGTCTACGAGCAGTACTTC
CDR3: CSARGQTSGGVYEQYF

J: TRBJ2-5
size: many
V: TRBV12-3/TRBV12-4
D: TRBD1
DNA: TGTGCCAGCAGTGGGGACAGCCAAGAGACCCAGTACTTC
CDR3: CASSGDSQETQYF

J: TRBJ1-3
size: many
V: TRBV19
D: -
DNA: TGTGCCAGTATTTTTGGTGGTCAGGGAAGCTCTGGAAACACCATATATTTT
CDR3: CASIFGGQGSSGNTIYF

J: TRBJ2-7
size: -
V: TRBV5-1
D: TRBD2
DNA: TGCGCCAGCAGCACCGGGACTAGCGGGAACTACGAGCAGTACTTC
CDR3: CASSTGTSGNYEQYF

J: TRBJ2-1
size: -
V: TRBV9
D: TRBD2
DNA: TGTGCCAGGACTAGCGGGGGGGCAAGTAATGAGCAGTTCTTC
CDR3: CARTSGGASNEQFF

J: TRBJ1-1
size: many
V: TRBV7-9
D: TRBD1
DNA: TGTGCCAGCAGCTTAAAAGGGGGCGCCGCTGAAGCTTTCTTT
CDR3: CASSLKGGAAEAFF

J: TRBJ2-3
size: -
V: TRBV5-5
D: -
DNA: TGTGCCAGCAGCTTAGCCGGGACCAAGCCCCATACGCAGTATTTT
CDR3: CASSLAGTKPHTQYF

J: TRBJ2-1
size: many
V: TRBV6-5
D: -
DNA: TGTGCCAGCAGTTACGGGCGGCTAAGGGGTGAGCAGTTCTTC
CDR3: CASSYGRLRGEQFF

J: TRBJ2-1
size: -
V: TRBV6-4
D: TRBD1
DNA: TGTGCCAGCAGTGACCGGGACAGGGGGCGGGATGAGCAGTTCTTC
CDR3: CASSDRDRGRDEQFF

J: TRBJ2-5
size: -
V: TRBV27
D: TRBD1
DNA: TGTGCCAGCAGAAGGGACAGGCGAAAAGAGACCCAGTACTTC
CDR3: CASRRDRRKETQYF

J: TRBJ2-5
size: many
V: TRBV7-9
D: TRBD1
DNA: TGTGCCAGCAGCTATTCAGGGGGCGTTCAAGAGACCCAGTACTTC
CDR3: CASSYSGGVQETQYF

J: TRBJ2-1
size: many
V: TRBV29-1
D: -
DNA: TGCAGCGTTGAATCAGCCAGAGGAGAGCAGTTCTTC
CDR3: CSVESARGEQFF

J: TRBJ1-5
size: once
V: TRBV7-2
D: -
DNA: TGTGCCAGCAGCGGTGGGAAGGGCAATCAGCCCCAGCATTTT
CDR3: CASSGGKGNQPQHF

J: TRBJ2-1
size: many
V: TRBV4-2
D: -
DNA: TGTGCCAGCTCTGCCTACAATGAGCAGTTCTTC
CDR3: CASSAYNEQFF

J: TRBJ1-1
size: many
V: TRBV7-3
D: TRBD1
DNA: TGTGCCAGCAGCTTAATGGGGACAGGGGGGACTGAAGCTTTCTTT
CDR3: CASSLMGTGGTEAFF

J: TRBJ2-5
size: many
V: TRBV25-1
D: -
DNA: TGTGCCAGCGGCGTGATGGGGGGCAGGGAGACCCAGTACTTC
CDR3: CASGVMGGRETQYF

J: TRBJ2-7
size: many
V: TRBV19
D: -
DNA: TGTGCCAGTAGTATACGGCCCTACGAGCAGTACTTC
CDR3: CASSIRPYEQYF

J: TRBJ2-6
size: -
V: TRBV6-5
D: TRBD1
DNA: TGTGCCAGCGAGGGGGCGGTGGCTAGCTCTGGGGCCAACGTCCTGACTTTC
CDR3: CASEGAVASSGANVLTF

J: TRBJ2-5
size: -
V: TRBV6-2/TRBV6-3
D: -
DNA: TGTGCCAGCACGTCCTCCGGGGTAGGAGGCCAAGAGACCCAGTACTTC
CDR3: CASTSSGVGGQETQYF

J: TRBJ2-5
size: many
V: TRBV3-1
D: -
DNA: TGTGCCAGCAGCCAAGAGGTCCACCAAGAGACCCAGTACTTC
CDR3: CASSQEVHQETQYF

J: TRBJ2-1
size: many
V: TRBV2
D: TRBD2
DNA: TGTGCCAGCCGTAAGACTAGCGGGAGGGGAAATGAGCAGTTCTTC
CDR3: CASRKTSGRGNEQFF

J: TRBJ2-5
size: -
V: TRBV27
D: -
DNA: TGTGCCAGCAGTCCCCGGACACGATTCCAAGAGACCCAGTACTTC
CDR3: CASSPRTRFQETQYF

J: TRBJ2-3
size: many
V: TRBV4-2
D: TRBD2
DNA: TGTGCCAGCAGCTTGCTAGCGGGAGGGCTCACAGATACGCAGTATTTT
CDR3: CASSLLAGGLTDTQYF

J: TRBJ2-6
size: many
V: TRBV11-2
D: TRBD1
DNA: TGTGCCAGCAGCTTAGTAAAATCTACCGGGACAGGGGGCTCTGGGGCCAACGTCCTGACTTTC
CDR3: CASSLVKSTGTGGSGANVLTF

J: TRBJ1-5
size: -
V: TRBV28
D: -
DNA: TGTGCCAGCAGCGTACAGAACCACCATCAGCCCCAGCATTTT
CDR3: CASSVQNHHQPQHF

J: TRBJ1-1
size: many
V: TRBV20-1
D: -
DNA: TGCAGTGCTAGAGACCGTCGGGGGGAGGGAGCTTTCTTT
CDR3: CSARDRRGEGAFF

J: TRBJ2-3
size: -
V: TRBV9
D: -
DNA: TGTGCCAGCAGCGCCGCTGCCTGGAGCGCCAGTTCAGATACGCAGTATTTT
CDR3: CASSAAAWSASSDTQYF

J: TRBJ2-5
size: many
V: TRBV11-2
D: -
DNA: TGTGCCAGCAGCTTAGGAAGGGGCAGGGAGACCCAGTACTTC
CDR3: CASSLGRGRETQYF

J: TRBJ2-3
size: many
V: TRBV4-1
D: -
DNA: TGCGCCAGCAGCCAGGGTAGGGCCCAGACAGATACGCAGTATTTT
CDR3: CASSQGRAQTDTQYF

J: TRBJ2-7
size: many
V: TRBV20-1
D: -
DNA: TGCAGTGCACTGACCCCCGGGGCGGGGAAAGAGCAGTACTTC
CDR3: CSALTPGAGKEQYF

J: TRBJ2-7
size: many
V: TRBV12-3/TRBV12-4
D: TRBD1
DNA: TGTGCCAGCAGTTCCATTGGGACAGAGAACTACGAGCAGTACTTC
CDR3: CASSSIGTENYEQYF

J: TRBJ1-4
size: -
V: TRBV6-8
D: TRBD1
DNA: TGTGCCAGCAGTGGGGACAGTATCGGAAAACTGTTTTTT
CDR3: CASSGDSIGKLFF

J: TRBJ2-1
size: many
V: TRBV27
D: TRBD2
DNA: TGTGCCAGCCGTACTAGCGGGGGCAATGAGCAGTTCTTC
CDR3: CASRTSGGNEQFF

J: TRBJ2-3
size: -
V: TRBV20-1
D: TRBD2
DNA: TGCAGTGCTACCCGTGGTGGCGGGGGAAGCACAGATACGCAGTATTTT
CDR3: CSATRGGGGSTDTQYF

J: TRBJ2-7
size: -
V: TRBV5-1
D: TRBD1
DNA: TGCGCCAGCAGCTTGGATGGACAGGCGACCTACGAGCAGTACTTC
CDR3: CASSLDGQATYEQYF

J: TRBJ2-3
size: -
V: TRBV20-1
D: -
DNA: TGCAGTGCCCCCCTGGTGGGGCCCGGGACAGATACGCAGTATTTT
CDR3: CSAPLVGPGTDTQYF

J: TRBJ2-1
size: medium-sized
V: TRBV20-1
D: TRBD2
DNA: TGCAGTGCTACGAACGGGGGGAGCTCCTACAATGAGCAGTTCTTC
CDR3: CSATNGGSSYNEQFF

J: TRBJ1-5
size: many
V: TRBV28
D: -
DNA: TGTGCCGGGGCCCCCGATAGCAATCAGCCCCAGCATTTT
CDR3: CAGAPDSNQPQHF

J: TRBJ2-7
size: -
V: TRBV6-2/TRBV6-3
D: TRBD1
DNA: TGTGCCAGCTCCAACCGGGACAGAATTTACGAGCAGTACTTC
CDR3: CASSNRDRIYEQYF

J: TRBJ1-1
size: many
V: TRBV6-5
D: -
DNA: TGTGCCAGCAGTTACGCTGGCAGGACAGTTGAAGCTTTCTTT
CDR3: CASSYAGRTVEAFF

J: TRBJ2-5
size: many
V: TRBV10-3
D: TRBD2
DNA: TGTGCCATCAGTGAGAACCCCGGGACTAGCGGGAGTGGGACCCAGTACTTC
CDR3: CAISENPGTSGSGTQYF